The 9 T cell receptor beta chains below come from one sample, sequenced in a study of T cell responses to AZD1222 COVID-19 vaccine (dated by TCRdb to the early 2020s). Library preparation used the immunoSEQ multiplex PCR assay. The source is immuneACCESS, and TCRdb retained only in-frame sequences with V and J called. Part of the clones is not carried over; for the studies checked, unresolved V genes explain less than half of this, and the remainder is unexplained. This sample is represented by over 70,000 clones; 85% to 90% of them were singletons. Together, the top ten hold over 7.5% of the sample. This specimen's time point label, interpreted: about 28 days (+/-7) after the second vaccine dose. The material sequenced was peripheral blood, taken 28 days after the second AZD1222 dose. The receptors derive from an adult who received the AZD1222 COVID-19 vaccine.

The rearrangement joins TRBV5-4 to TRBJ2-3, with D perhaps TRBD1 (6 bases). The V gene's germline CDR1 is SGHNT and CDR2 YYREEE (reference sequence). The length of the CDR3 is 16 residues. The ends were cut back, 3 bases at V and 4 bases at J, with 18 bases in the middle. CDR3 bases: TGTGCCAGCAGCTCCCCCCGGCAGGGGATCCCAGATACGCAGTATTTT. Its translation: CASSSPRQGIPDTQYF.

CDR3 loop: CASSFIGNQPQHF. The CDR3 DNA reads as TGTGCCAGCAGTTTTATAGGGAATCAGCCCCAGCATTTT. The V gene is TRBV12-3 or TRBV12-4, the J gene TRBJ1-5; D gene uncertain. CDR3 length: 13 residues. Trimming stripped 3 bases from V and 4 bases from J, with 7 bases between.

The CDR3 DNA is TGTGCCAGCAGCCCCCCATCTGGGTTGGCGAACTCCTACAATGAGCAGTTCTTC. Translated, it gives CASSPPSGLANSYNEQFF. This chain connects TRBV7-8 to TRBJ2-1; D ambiguous. Germline V lookup: CDR1 SGHVS, CDR2 FQNEAQ. This CDR3 has 18 residues. Trimming took 5 bases from V and 0 from J, leaving 20 bases between them.

V usage is TRBV28 and J usage is TRBJ2-2; perhaps TRBD1 as D (5 bases). The CDR3 consists of 15 residues. The germline V gene encodes CDR1 MDHEN and CDR2 SYDVKM. V lost 7 bases to trimming and J lost 0 bases, with 12 bases between them. The CDR3 DNA sequence: TGTGCCAGCACCTGGACAACCGCGAACACCGGGGAGCTGTTTTTT. It codes for CASTWTTANTGELFF.

The chain couples TRBV25-1 to TRBJ1-1; no definite D call. CDR3 length: 12 amino acids. Per the germline V gene, CDR1 is MGHDK and CDR2 is SYGVNS. V was clipped by 4 bases and J by 5 bases, with 8 bases between them. CDR3 nucleotides: TGTGCCAGCAGTGGTCAAGGAACTGAAGCTTTCTTT. Its protein is CASSGQGTEAFF.

The chain links TRBV7-9 to TRBJ1-5; no clear D gene. Trimming removed 5 bases at V and 11 bases at J, with 13 bases between. Germline V lookup: CDR1 SEHNR, CDR2 FQNEAQ (reference sequence). The CDR3 has 12 residues. CDR3 DNA: TGTGCCAGCAGCCAAGGACCCTGGGCCCAGCATTTT. Translation: CASSQGPWAQHF.

This clone occurred once. The rearrangement links TRBV9 to TRBJ2-2, with TRBD2 matching 10 bases. V dropped 0 bases and J dropped 5; count of bases not matched to a gene: 10. Germline CDR1 and CDR2: SGDLS and YYNGEE. This CDR3 comprises 18 residues. CDR3 amino acids: CASSVGLAGGPGTGELFF. The CDR3 DNA reads TGTGCCAGCAGCGTAGGGTTAGCGGGGGGCCCTGGGACCGGGGAGCTGTTTTTT. Complete variable domain (other parts from reference TRBV9 and TRBJ2-2): DSGVTQTPKHLITATGQRVTLRCSPRSGDLSVYWYQQSLDQGLQFLIQYYNGEERAKGNILERFSAQQFPDLHSELNLSSLELGDSALYFCASSVGLAGGPGTGELFFGEGSRLTVL.

The CDR3 spells CASSGDINYGYTF. The CDR3 nucleotides are TGTGCCAGCAGTGGGGACATTAACTATGGCTACACCTTC. This chain joins TRBV2 and TRBJ1-2; D is perhaps TRBD1 (6 bases). The CDR3 runs to 13 residues. The V end lost 4 bases, the J end lost 1 base, and 7 bases lay between the germline ends. Germline CDR1 SNHLY, CDR2 FYNNEI.

The chain combines TRBV7-2 with TRBJ2-7; TRBD1 is a possible D gene (5 bases). V shed 5 bases and J shed 3 bases, with 11 bases lying between them. The CDR3 loop spans 13 amino acids. In germline, CDR1 is SGHTA, CDR2 FQGNSA. The CDR3 is CASSKITGYEQYF. In DNA form, the CDR3 reads TGTGCCAGCAGCAAGATTACAGGCTACGAGCAGTACTTC.